The 6 T cell receptor beta chains reported below all come from one sample, sequenced in a study of T cells expressing NK-cell markers. TCRdb re-called the 5' RACE reads and catalogs CDR3 proteins one per entry, DNA excluded. The sample has 450,000 to 600,000 distinct CDR3 sequences. The specimen was blood T cells: a sorted CD56 or NKG2C T cell subset, CD4+ or CD8+ T cells, or bulk PBMC T cells (not recorded which). The receptors shown here come from a man younger than 30 in good health.

J is TRBJ1-5 and V is TRBV5-1; the TRBD1 assignment by TCRdb is unverifiable without DNA. CDR3 length: 15 amino acids. Germline V lookup: CDR1 SGHRS, CDR2 YFSETQ. CDR3 loop: CASSLQGYSNQPQHF.

The chain couples TRBV12-3 or TRBV12-4 to TRBJ2-1; TCRdb's assignment of TRBD2 cannot be checked, as there is no DNA. The CDR3 runs 13 residues. The CDR3 here is CASRTSGSNEQFF.

This rearrangement joins TRBV6-2 or TRBV6-3 to TRBJ1-3. The CDR3 has 15 residues. CDR1 and CDR2 from the germline V gene are MNHEY and SVGEGT. The CDR3 spells CASSYDPSSGNTIYF.

This chain links TRBV5-1 with TRBJ2-5; lacking DNA, the TRBD1 call made by TCRdb goes unchecked. The germline V gene has CDR1 SGHRS and CDR2 YFSETQ. CDR3 length equals 15 residues. The CDR3 spells CASSSIRDREETQYF. Looking up the rest from reference TRBV5-1 and TRBJ2-5 gives the full variable domain: KAGVTQTPRYLIKTRGQQVTLSCSPISGHRSVSWYQQTPGQGLQFLFEYFSETQRNKGNFPGRFSGRQFSNSRSEMNVSTLELGDSALYLCASSSIRDREETQYFGPGTRLLVL.

The CDR3 loop is CSARSGGGSWDSPLHF. The chain recombines TRBV20-1 with TRBJ1-6; the TCRdb call, TRBD1, lacks DNA for checking. CDR1 is DFQATT and CDR2 is SNEGSKA in the germline V gene (reference sequence). The CDR3 has 16 amino acids.

The chain is built from TRBV27 and TRBJ1-6. The CDR3 is made up of 14 amino acids. Germline CDR1 and CDR2: MNHEY and SMNVEV (reference sequence). The CDR3 reads CASGISSYNSPLHF.